A selection of T cell receptor beta chains follows, all from one sample in a study of graft-versus-host responses after intestinal transplantation. The assay was immunoSEQ multiplex PCR, and TCRdb's table has in-frame clones only and misses some. Of 50,000 or so clones listed, around nine tenths are singletons. These receptors' antigens are unknown. The specimen was unstimulated CD4+ T cells sorted from spleen or lymph node cells, collected before transplant. These receptors were obtained from a human donor who was the organ donor for an intestinal transplant. Each CDR3 is given without its conserved first and last residue.

v_call cdr3_aa
TRBV27 ASSSWTGRGQETQY
TRBV5-8 ASSFGGFYNEQF
TRBV5-7 ASSTLAGSSYEQY
TRBV6-1 ASSEAGYYSNQPQH
TRBV19 ASSRRLAGPYEQY
TRBV28 ARSNRDREKTDTQY
TRBV7-2 ASSLRPPGGMTFYEQY
TRBV2 ATSPGLAGGDDEQF
TRBV12-5 ASGLDTDTQY
TRBV6-1 ASRLNYEQY
TRBV5-4 ASSPRTGWGTDTQY
TRBV18 ASSPGGGRFYEQY
TRBV7-9 ASSLAGNYGYT
TRBV28 ASSPGDRDISEAF
TRBV2 ASSAEGPYGYT
TRBV2 ASSEGAVGNTIY
TRBV9 ASSVGLTDTQY
TRBV7-3 ASSLDGSGANVLT
TRBV4-3 ASSHDTLYEQY
TRBV6-5 ASRTRTSSYEQY
TRBV6-1 ASSPGQRNYGYT
TRBV19 ASSMTATNEKLF
TRBV18 ASSPQTSTDTQY
TRBV7-5 VRSLGTKKNNEQF
TRBV10-3 AISGRGQGDEQF
TRBV4-3 ASSQDRVAGLPYNEQF
TRBV7-2 ASSSTLGGEKLF
TRBV28 ASTHLPGQTNTEAF
TRBV30 AWRSRDGSGNTIY
TRBV28 ASSFLGQGWYEQY
TRBV7-3 ASSSFRGSEQY
TRBV29-1 SVTGLADYNEQF
TRBV4-1 ASSLQILLPGTGVHEQY
TRBV7-9 ASSPIRGPGGTQY
TRBV5-4 ASTQETGSSYNEQF
TRBV28 ASSQKYEQY
TRBV10-2 ASSEPGTSGVVDQY
TRBV5-1 ASSSQGGQETQY
TRBV5-4 ASSRLAAYNEQF
TRBV7-2 ASSPFAGINYEQY
TRBV28 ASSNQGKDGELF
TRBV7-3 ASSLSDGYEQY
TRBV6-5 ASSAVYEQF
TRBV11-2 ASSLTGGDLTNIQY
TRBV6-5 ASSYSGYPGNTIY
TRBV4-3 ASSQDRGVNYNEQF
TRBV28 ASSFGAVKGNTIY
TRBV4-1 ASSQGQEGYEQY
TRBV9 ASSVGAQREWGNEQF